This entry concerns a single T cell receptor beta chain. TCRdb reanalyzed the 5' RACE reads, giving one entry per CDR3 protein sequence and no DNA. This repertoire includes about 140,000 distinct CDR3 sequences. The data derive from a study of T cells expressing NK-cell markers. Study background: Sorted CD3+CD56+NKG2C+, CD3+CD56+NKG2C- and CD3+CD56-NKG2C+ T cells provided the TCR beta repertoires.

This CDR3 has 13 amino acids. This sequence originates from a man between 18 and 35 years old in good health. The J gene is TRBJ1-2, the V gene TRBV12-3 or TRBV12-4; TCRdb indicates TRBD1, and absent DNA this call remains unverified. The material sequenced was blood T cells: a sorted CD56 or NKG2C T cell subset, CD4+ or CD8+ T cells, or bulk PBMC T cells (not recorded which). CDR3: CASSYTTGDGYTF.